This TCR beta chain was recorded in a study of cytotoxic CD8 clonotypes in ibrutinib-treated CLL. Repertoires were generated with immunoSEQ multiplex PCR, while TCRdb's copy carries only in-frame clones and drops some. The sample gives nearly 300,000 clones, approximately 76% of which show up once; around 5.1% is in the top ten. This clone has a single count. V was pared by 2 bases and J by 2 bases, with 7 bases between. The CDR3 contains 13 residues. CDR1 and CDR2 from the germline V gene are SGHRS and YFSETQ. The chain recombines TRBV5-1 with TRBJ2-5; D is undetermined. The sample here was PBMCs, taken at disease progression, from a patient treated with ibrutinib. The clonotype originates from a human donor with chronic lymphocytic leukemia. The CDR3 is CASSFKSQETQYF. The CDR3 DNA follows: TGCGCCAGCAGCTTTAAATCGCAAGAGACCCAGTACTTC.